The present T cell receptor beta chain was sequenced within a study of T cell repertoires and HLA-DP antigens. V lost 1 base to trimming and J lost 1 base, with 7 bases between them. Germline values: CDR1 SGHTA, CDR2 FQGNSA. This CDR3 is 14 amino acids long. Sequencing used immunoSEQ multiplex PCR; TCRdb keeps in-frame clones, though not all of them. The sample contains roughly 120,000 clones, 92% of which appear only once. Worth noting for this clone: What it recognizes is unknown.

The specimen sequenced was CD4+ T cells from PBMCs. J is TRBJ2-5 and V is TRBV7-2; no clear D. This clonotype originated in a woman aged 18 to 35 in good health and CMV-seronegative. DNA of the CDR3: TGTGCCAGCAGCTTAGGGACGTCCCAAGAGACCCAGTACTTC. It encodes CASSLGTSQETQYF.